These T cell receptor beta chains were read from a single sample in a study of cytomegalovirus exposure and HLA in healthy donors. Produced via immunoSEQ multiplex PCR; TCRdb's table is partial and in-frame only. The sample shows about 160,000 clones, roughly 80% of them seen only once. The specimen was PBMCs. Receptors originate from a male donor in good health and CMV-seropositive. Each CDR3 is given with its conserved first and last residue. The D gene is left open where the match is weak. Size tells how often a clone was seen (once, few, many) or the class of an expanded clone, and some rows leave it out.

abundance,d_gene,j_gene,v_gene,CDR3aa,CDR3nt
.,.,TRBJ1-1,TRBV5-1,CASNAGLGVEGSDAEAFF,TGCGCCAGCAACGCTGGACTCGGGGTGGAGGGGTCAGACGCTGAAGCTTTCTTT
.,TRBD1,TRBJ1-3,TRBV14,CASSQGWTGGIGNTIYF,TGTGCCAGCAGCCAAGGATGGACAGGGGGTATTGGAAACACCATATATTTT
.,TRBD1,TRBJ2-5,TRBV5-4,CASSRDREETQYF,TGTGCCAGCAGCCGGGACAGGGAAGAGACCCAGTACTTC
.,TRBD2,TRBJ2-5,TRBV11-2,CASSLRASGGLGGETQYF,TGTGCCAGCAGCTTAAGGGCTAGCGGGGGCCTGGGGGGAGAGACCCAGTACTTC
few,.,TRBJ2-7,TRBV15,CATSRQGFYEQYF,TGTGCCACCAGCAGGCAGGGATTCTACGAGCAGTACTTC
.,TRBD1,TRBJ2-3,TRBV5-1,CASSYRTGARTDTQYF,TGCGCCAGCAGCTATAGGACAGGGGCGAGGACAGATACGCAGTATTTT
.,TRBD2,TRBJ2-5,TRBV28,CASSFGGGGQRQETQYF,TGTGCCAGCAGTTTCGGCGGGGGGGGCCAGAGGCAAGAGACCCAGTACTTC
.,TRBD2,TRBJ2-1,TRBV7-2,CASSFDFGTSGNLEQFF,TGTGCCAGCAGCTTCGACTTCGGGACTAGCGGGAATCTTGAGCAGTTCTTC
.,TRBD1,TRBJ2-1,TRBV5-1,CASSPRPGGLDEQFF,TGCGCCAGCAGCCCTAGGCCAGGGGGCTTGGATGAGCAGTTCTTC
once,TRBD2,TRBJ2-7,TRBV27,CASSSPRVSGTREQYF,TGTGCCAGCAGTTCCCCCCGGGTTAGCGGGACGCGGGAGCAGTACTTC
.,TRBD1,TRBJ2-1,TRBV6-5,CASRPSGTGVNEQFF,TGTGCCAGCAGGCCCTCCGGGACAGGGGTCAATGAGCAGTTCTTC
.,.,TRBJ1-4,TRBV7-2,CASSLRGTNEKLFF,TGTGCCAGCAGCTTACGGGGGACTAATGAAAAACTGTTTTTT
.,TRBD2,TRBJ2-7,TRBV6-1,CASSERGLAGVNTYF,TGTGCCAGCAGTGAAAGAGGTCTAGCGGGGGTAAATACTTACTTC
once,TRBD2,TRBJ2-7,TRBV18,CASSPKRGLGYEQYF,TGTGCCAGCTCACCAAAAAGAGGACTAGGCTACGAGCAGTACTTC
.,TRBD1,TRBJ2-2,TRBV10-3,CAITGDSKSNTGELFF,TGTGCCATCACTGGGGACAGCAAGTCGAACACCGGGGAGCTGTTTTTT
.,TRBD1,TRBJ1-1,TRBV7-2,CASSRQGVSTEAFF,TGTGCCAGCAGTCGTCAGGGGGTGAGCACTGAAGCTTTCTTT
once,.,TRBJ1-1,TRBV7-9,CAAGKANTEAFF,TGTGCCGCGGGGAAAGCGAACACTGAAGCTTTCTTT
.,.,TRBJ1-4,TRBV18,CASSPTQVSNEKLLF,TGTGCCAGCTCACCGACGCAGGTCTCTAATGAAAAACTGCTTTTT
.,TRBD2,TRBJ2-3,TRBV10-2,CASNFKRLAGDTQYF,TGCGCCAGCAACTTCAAACGACTAGCGGGAGATACGCAGTATTTT
.,TRBD1,TRBJ2-1,TRBV9,CASSVGDRGYNEQFF,TGTGCCAGCAGCGTGGGGGACAGGGGATACAATGAGCAGTTCTTC
.,TRBD1,TRBJ1-3,TRBV9,CASSVAQGAPGNTIYF,TGTGCCAGCAGCGTAGCACAGGGGGCCCCTGGAAACACCATATATTTT